This T cell receptor beta chain was found in a study of blood T cell repertoires in COVID-19. Whole-study context: T cells, B-cell-depleted T cells, or PBMCs supplied cDNA or gDNA.

The V gene's germline CDR1 is SGHTA and CDR2 FQGNSA. CDR3 length: 13 amino acids. Trimming took 5 bases from V and 5 from J, leaving 13 bases between them. In the authors' methods: By means of reference gene primer amplification, nucleated cell counts were estimated. Clones were read by immunoSEQ multiplex PCR, and TCRdb kept only the in-frame ones, dropping some. V and J calls and clone size are those listed in that table; D and trimming were worked out from the DNA. The sample lists some 190,000 clones; around 89% were seen once. The chain combines TRBV7-2 with TRBJ2-7; D perhaps matches TRBD2 (6 bases). The TCR originated in a human donor in a cohort sampled during active COVID-19. Sequencing input: peripheral blood. The CDR3 loop reads CASSGGTWDEQYF. The CDR3 DNA follows: TGTGCCAGCAGCGGCGGGACCTGGGACGAGCAGTACTTC. The full variable domain, rest sourced from reference TRBV7-2 and TRBJ2-7, is GAGVSQSPSNKVTEKGKDVELRCDPISGHTALYWYRQSLGQGLEFLIYFQGNSAPDKSGLPSDRFSAERTGGSVSTLTIQRTQQEDSAVYLCASSGGTWDEQYFGPGTRLTVT.